Shown below are 26 T cell receptor beta chains from a single sample sequenced in a study of shared clonotypes between healthy human individuals. Generated by immunoSEQ multiplex PCR, the TCRdb table keeps only in-frame clones and is missing some. The sample yields hundreds of thousands of clones, approximately 77% seen once. Sequenced material: PBMCs. These receptor sequences come from a woman in her thirties or forties in good health. Some clones in this sample may be carry-over from other donors' samples.

The gene calls are TRBV21-1 and TRBJ2-1; the DNA was not used to check the table's D call, TRBD2. TRBV21-1 is deemed a pseudogene. The CDR3 length is 18 residues. This chain's CDR3 is CASSKVKASGGSYNEQFF. In nucleotides, the CDR3 is TGTGCCAGCAGCAAAGTTAAGGCTAGCGGAGGCTCCTACAATGAGCAGTTCTTC.

The J gene is TRBJ1-2, the V gene TRBV27; D unclear. The CDR3 is 14 residues long. Trimming stripped 3 bases from V and 6 bases from J, with 14 bases between. CDR1 and CDR2 (germline): MNHEY, SMNVEV (reference sequence). CDR3 in amino acids: CASSFRRSADGYTF. The CDR3 DNA reads as TGTGCCAGCAGTTTCCGTAGATCGGCTGATGGCTACACCTTC.

The table lists this clone with a count of one. V gene TRBV2 combines with J gene TRBJ2-2; maybe TRBD2 (5 bases). Germline CDR1 and CDR2: SNHLY and FYNNEI. The CDR3 spans 13 residues. Trimming took off 7 bases at V and 4 bases at J, with 10 bases between the two ends. The DNA of the CDR3 is TGTGCCAGCACGACCCGGGGCACCGGGGAGCTGTTTTTT. Protein product: CASTTRGTGELFF.

The rearrangement uses TRBV12-5 and TRBJ2-1, with 8 bases lining up with TRBD1. J gave up 9 bases and V 0 bases, and 16 bases lay outside the gene matches. CDR3 length equals 18 residues. In germline, CDR1 is LGHNT, CDR2 FRNRAP. The CDR3 nucleotides are TGTGCTAGTGGTTTGGTAGTCTTGGGGGGACAGGAGGGCACTGAGCAGTTCTTC. Translated: CASGLVVLGGQEGTEQFF.

This rearrangement joins TRBV4-2 to TRBJ2-7; no reliable D call. Germline CDR1 is LGHNA and CDR2 is YNFKEQ. The CDR3 length is 16 residues. V lost 1 base and J lost 2, with 15 bases in between. The CDR3 loop is CASSQGGRGYAYEQYF. The CDR3 DNA reads TGTGCCAGCAGCCAAGGAGGTCGCGGCTACGCCTACGAGCAGTACTTC.

This sequence joins TRBV10-2 and TRBJ2-7, with 7 bases matching TRBD2. The CDR3 contains 12 residues. V dropped 3 bases and J dropped 9; count of bases not matched to a gene: 5. The germline V gene has CDR1 WSHSY and CDR2 SAAADI. CDR3 sequence: CASSEGGRGQYF. For the CDR3, the DNA is TGCGCCAGCAGTGAAGGAGGGAGGGGGCAGTACTTC.

The chain joins TRBV5-1 to TRBJ2-3; no reliable D call. The length of the CDR3 is 15 residues. The germline CDR1 and CDR2 sequences are SGHRS and YFSETQ. The V gene lost 3 bases and the J gene lost 2 bases, with 13 bases spanning the gap. Here the CDR3 DNA reads TGCGCCAGCAGCTCCCCCTTCGTCCACACAGATACGCAGTATTTT. Its translation is CASSSPFVHTDTQYF.

The V call is TRBV19, the J call TRBJ2-3; D is tentatively TRBD1 or TRBD2 (6 bases each). The CDR3 extends over 15 amino acids. The germline V and J ends were trimmed by 6 bases and 2 bases, with 15 bases remaining between them. The germline V gene has CDR1 LNHDA and CDR2 SQIVND (reference sequence). Here the CDR3 DNA reads TGTGCCAGTAGAAACCGGGGGCCAAACACAGATACGCAGTATTTT. This gives the protein CASRNRGPNTDTQYF.

This clone was counted between two and nine times. In DNA form, the CDR3 reads TGTGCCAGCAGAGGGTTACGCACCACTGAAGCTTTCTTT. Translating gives CASRGLRTTEAFF. The chain is built from TRBV27 and TRBJ1-1; D gene ambiguous. Germline V lookup: CDR1 MNHEY, CDR2 SMNVEV (reference sequence). Trimming pared 6 bases from V and 4 bases from J, leaving 12 bases between. This CDR3 has 13 amino acids.

J is TRBJ1-2 and V is TRBV4-1; TRBD1 matches 8 bases. Trimming removed 2 bases from V and 4 bases from J; junction bases left unmatched: 6. CDR3 size: 15 residues. Germline V lookup: CDR1 MGHRA, CDR2 YSYEKL. The CDR3 DNA sequence: TGCGCCAGCAGCCAACCGACAGGGGCGCTCTATGGCTACACCTTC. This sequence encodes CASSQPTGALYGYTF.

As regards this clone: One base separates it from a far larger clone, so it is likely a read error. The sample carries other DNA sequences with the same CDR3. This rearrangement joins TRBV18 to TRBJ2-5, with D maybe TRBD2 (6 bases). The CDR3 extends over 15 amino acids. Trimming pared 2 bases from V and 5 bases from J, leaving 15 bases between. Germline loops: CDR1 KGHSH, CDR2 LQKENI. Here the CDR3 DNA reads TGTGCCAGCTCACCAAGTCCGACTCGGGGGGAGACCCAGTACTTC. Amino acid sequence: CASSPSPTRGETQYF.

This chain joins TRBV4-1 and TRBJ2-2; D gene unclear. Trimming removed 3 bases at V and 1 base at J, with 6 bases between. The CDR3 extends over 14 amino acids. Germline loops: CDR1 MGHRA, CDR2 YSYEKL. DNA for the CDR3: TGCGCCAGCAGCCATCCAGTGAACACCGGGGAGCTGTTTTTT. The encoded protein is CASSHPVNTGELFF.

V usage is TRBV5-1 and J usage is TRBJ2-7; TRBD2 agrees at 12 bases. This CDR3 comprises 18 residues. V lost 4 bases, J lost 1 base, and 12 bases stayed unmatched. Germline V gene sequence: CDR1 SGHRS, CDR2 YFSETQ. In DNA form, the CDR3 reads TGCGCCAGCAGCAAGACTAGCGGGAGTTCATCGAGATCCTACGAGCAGTACTTC. It codes for CASSKTSGSSSRSYEQYF.

Note on this clone: A read error is the likely source, as a far larger clone sits one nucleotide away. Given the absence of the conserved phenylalanine or tryptophan at the CDR3 end, a read error is likely. The chain uses TRBV18 and TRBJ2-7; 12 bases are a match to TRBD2. This CDR3 has 18 amino acids. CDR1 is KGHSH, CDR2 LQKENI, per germline. V was clipped by 1 base and J by 0 bases; unmatched bases: 7. The CDR3 DNA reads TGTGCCAGCTCACCACGTGGGCTAGCGGGAGGGAACTCCTACGAGCAGTACTAC. Its translation is CASSPRGLAGGNSYEQYY.

The genes are TRBV28 and TRBJ2-7; D is possibly TRBD1 or TRBD2 (5 bases each). This CDR3 is 13 amino acids long. Between the trimmed V and J ends, which lost 5 bases and 3 bases, there was a span of 11 bases. Germline V gene lookup returns CDR1 MDHEN and CDR2 SYDVKM. The CDR3: CASSRGRYYEQYF. CDR3 bases: TGTGCCAGCAGTCGGGGCCGGTACTACGAGCAGTACTTC.

The V and J genes are TRBV28 and TRBJ2-5, with 11 bases fitting TRBD1. This CDR3 contains 14 residues. Germline V gene lookup returns CDR1 MDHEN and CDR2 SYDVKM. The V segment lost 9 bases and the J segment 1 base; nucleotides outside the gene matches: 4. CDR3 DNA: TGTGCCAGTTCCGGGACAGGGGGCCAAGAGACCCAGTACTTC. Protein: CASSGTGGQETQYF.

V gene TRBV28 combines with J gene TRBJ2-7, with D possibly TRBD2 on 5 matching bases. The CDR3 loop spans 14 amino acids. Between the trimmed V and J ends, which lost 6 bases and 7 bases, there was a span of 19 bases. Looked up from germline, CDR1 is MDHEN and CDR2 is SYDVKM. The chain's CDR3 is CASSPRRRRGEQYF. CDR3 bases: TGTGCCAGCAGCCCTCGGCGTAGGCGCGGGGAGCAGTACTTC.

The rearrangement uses TRBV7-3 and TRBJ2-2; TRBD2 matches 12 bases. V was pared by 6 bases and J by 4 bases, with 6 bases of the junction left unmatched. Germline values: CDR1 SGHTA, CDR2 FQGTGA. This CDR3 has 16 amino acids. The CDR3 DNA follows: TGTGCCAGCAGAGCAGGGACTAGCGGGTTCACCGGGGAGCTGTTTTTT. Its translation: CASRAGTSGFTGELFF.

This chain links TRBV28 with TRBJ2-5, with D perhaps being TRBD1 or TRBD2 (5 bases each). V dropped 8 bases and J dropped 1 base, with 11 bases sitting between them. This CDR3 comprises 13 residues. In germline, CDR1 is MDHEN, CDR2 SYDVKM. The DNA of the CDR3 is TGTGCCAGCGGACGGGACCTCCAAGAGACCCAGTACTTC. As protein: CASGRDLQETQYF.

The chain is built from TRBV5-1 and TRBJ2-3; TRBD2 matches 8 bases. The germline V gene has CDR1 SGHRS and CDR2 YFSETQ. The CDR3 runs 17 residues. J was trimmed by 3 bases and V by 5 bases; bases with no gene match: 14. DNA of the CDR3: TGCGCCAGCAGGAACAATGCATACGGGACTAGTACAGATACGCAGTATTTT. Translated: CASRNNAYGTSTDTQYF.

On this clone itself: Since a far larger clone is one base different, this is likely a read error. This rearrangement joins TRBV5-1 to TRBJ2-7; D not certain. CDR1 and CDR2 from the germline V gene are SGHRS and YFSETQ. The germline V and J ends were trimmed by 3 bases and 3 bases, with 13 bases remaining between them. This CDR3 has 14 amino acids. The CDR3 protein is CASSSPVGLYEQYF. DNA of the CDR3: TGCGCCAGCAGCTCCCCCGTTGGGCTCTACGAGCAGTACTTC. The full variable domain, in which reference TRBV5-1 and TRBJ2-7 provide the parts outside the CDR3, is KAGVTQTPRYLIKTRGQQVTLSCSPISGHRSVSWYQQTPGQGLQFLFEYFSETQRNKGNFPGRFSGRQFSNSRSEMNVSTLELGDSALYLCASSSPVGLYEQYFGPGTRLTVT.

The chain carries TRBV30 and TRBJ2-1; tentative D call: TRBD2 (6 bases). V gave up 0 bases and J gave up 5 bases, with 11 bases separating them. Germline CDR1 is GTSNPN and CDR2 is SVGIG (reference sequence). The CDR3 runs 14 residues. The chain's CDR3 is CAWSVGTHNNEQFF. The CDR3 DNA is TGTGCCTGGAGTGTCGGGACTCATAACAATGAGCAGTTCTTC.

CDR3 region: CASSPRDRVDNEQFF. CDR3 in DNA: TGTGCCAGCTCACCACGCGACAGGGTGGACAATGAGCAGTTCTTC. The chain uses TRBV18 and TRBJ2-1; 7 bases match TRBD1. Germline loops: CDR1 KGHSH, CDR2 LQKENI. The CDR3 extends over 15 amino acids. Trimming at V came to 1 base and at J to 5 bases, leaving 5 bases not matched to a gene. The full variable domain, completed using reference TRBV18 and TRBJ2-1, is NAGVMQNPRHLVRRRGQEARLRCSPMKGHSHVYWYRQLPEEGLKFMVYLQKENIIDESGMPKERFSAEFPKEGPSILRIQQVVRGDSAAYFCASSPRDRVDNEQFFGPGTRLTVL.

This chain uses TRBV6-5 with TRBJ1-1; D is unresolved. The CDR3 runs to 16 residues. Germline CDR1 and CDR2: MNHEY and SVGAGI. Between the trimmed V and J ends, which lost 0 bases and 6 bases, there was a span of 17 bases. The CDR3 bases are TGTGCCAGCAGTTACTCCGGTCTTCGGGTCGCTCCTGAAGCTTTCTTT. Protein: CASSYSGLRVAPEAFF.

About this clone itself: It is likely a read error: a sequence one base away is far more abundant. The V and J genes are TRBV14 and TRBJ1-3, with no clear D. The CDR3 consists of 15 residues. The V gene's germline CDR1 is SGHDN and CDR2 FVKESK. Trimming pared 4 bases from V and 7 bases from J, leaving 17 bases between. The CDR3 DNA is TGTGCCAGCAGCCCCTCGGGGTTTAGTCTCAACACCATATATTTT. Protein sequence: CASSPSGFSLNTIYF.

This rearrangement joins TRBV5-4 to TRBJ2-7, with D possibly TRBD1 on 6 matching bases. The germline V gene encodes CDR1 SGHNT and CDR2 YYREEE (reference sequence). The length of the CDR3 is 14 residues. Trimming left V 4 bases short and J 2 bases short, with 13 bases between. DNA of the CDR3: TGTGCCAGCAGCCCTGGGACACCAACCTACGAGCAGTACTTC. Amino acids: CASSPGTPTYEQYF.